The 9 T cell receptor beta chains below were found in one sample sequenced in a study of blood T cell repertoires in COVID-19. The method was immunoSEQ multiplex PCR; TCRdb's version includes in-frame clones alone and lacks a portion of them. The sample carries around 94,000 clones, more than 85% recorded once. Sequencing used peripheral blood. All receptors come from a man in his fifties or sixties with active or convalescent COVID-19.

This clone was observed a few times. This CDR3 is also generated by other DNA sequences in the sample. The V and J genes are TRBV18 and TRBJ1-6, with a weak D call TRBD1 (6 bases). Germline V gene data show CDR1 as KGHSH and CDR2 as LQKENI. This CDR3 comprises 14 residues. The V end lost 3 bases, the J end lost 9 bases, and 12 bases lay between the germline ends. The CDR3 sequence is CASSPPGDGSPLHF. For the CDR3, the DNA is TGTGCCAGCTCACCTCCAGGGGACGGTTCACCCCTCCACTTT.

The chain is built from TRBV5-4 and TRBJ2-5, with 10 bases fitting TRBD1. Germline CDR1 SGHNT, CDR2 YYREEE (reference sequence). This CDR3 contains 18 residues. The J segment lost 2 bases and the V segment lost 3 bases, leaving 13 bases of the junction unmatched. The CDR3: CASSWLAPGQGTQETQYF. Written as DNA, the CDR3 is TGTGCCAGCAGCTGGTTGGCTCCGGGACAGGGGACACAAGAGACCCAGTACTTC.

V and J are TRBV18 and TRBJ2-1; possibly TRBD1 for D (5 bases). V lost 0 bases and J lost 6, with 9 bases in between. The length of the CDR3 is 14 residues. From germline, CDR1 is KGHSH and CDR2 LQKENI. The CDR3 here is CASSPPSQGNEQFF. CDR3 DNA sequence: TGTGCCAGCTCACCACCTTCTCAGGGCAATGAGCAGTTCTTC. Full variable domain (missing parts from reference TRBV18 and TRBJ2-1): NAGVMQNPRHLVRRRGQEARLRCSPMKGHSHVYWYRQLPEEGLKFMVYLQKENIIDESGMPKERFSAEFPKEGPSILRIQQVVRGDSAAYFCASSPPSQGNEQFFGPGTRLTVL.

In its sample, this clone was seen a few times. V and J are TRBV5-5 and TRBJ1-5; a possible D gene is TRBD1 (5 bases). Germline CDR1 is SGHKS and CDR2 is YYEKEE (reference sequence). Trimming took off 0 bases at V and 6 bases at J, with 13 bases between the two ends. CDR3 length equals 15 residues. CDR3 amino acids: CASSLAGSLVQPQHF. The DNA of the CDR3 is TGTGCCAGCAGCTTGGCAGGGTCGCTAGTTCAGCCCCAGCATTTT. Filled out from reference TRBV5-5 and TRBJ1-5, the complete variable domain reads DAGVTQSPTHLIKTRGQQVTLRCSPISGHKSVSWYQQVLGQGPQFIFQYYEKEERGRGNFPDRFSARQFPNYSSELNVNALLLGDSALYLCASSLAGSLVQPQHFGDGTRLSIL.

The rearrangement uses TRBV5-1 and TRBJ2-5; TRBD1 matches at 8 bases. This CDR3 contains 15 residues. The V segment lost 0 bases and the J segment 4 bases; nucleotides outside the gene matches: 5. Germline V gene sequence: CDR1 SGHRS, CDR2 YFSETQ. This chain's CDR3 is CASSLAGQGGETQYF. The CDR3 DNA is TGCGCCAGCAGCTTGGCCGGACAGGGAGGAGAGACCCAGTACTTC.

The rearrangement joins TRBV6-5 to TRBJ2-2, with D unresolved. Germline assignment: CDR1 MNHEY and CDR2 SVGAGI. Trimming left V 5 bases short and J 7 bases short, with 17 bases between. The CDR3 sequence is 15 residues long. The CDR3 DNA follows: TGTGCCAGCAGTACGTCCCCCCTAGAGATCGGGGAGCTGTTTTTT. Translated: CASSTSPLEIGELFF.

This chain connects TRBV19 to TRBJ2-7; no clear D. Deletions cut 3 bases from V and 4 bases from J, with 10 bases between. CDR1 and CDR2 (germline): LNHDA, SQIVND (reference sequence). CDR3 length: 13 residues. The DNA of the CDR3 is TGTGCCAGTAGTATGGTGGCAGGTTACGAGCAGTACTTC. It codes for CASSMVAGYEQYF. Filled out from reference TRBV19 and TRBJ2-7, the complete variable domain reads DGGITQSPKYLFRKEGQNVTLSCEQNLNHDAMYWYRQDPGQGLRLIYYSQIVNDFQKGDIAEGYSVSREKKESFPLTVTSAQKNPTAFYLCASSMVAGYEQYFGPGTRLTVT.

This clone showed up just once. V is TRBV24-1 and J is TRBJ2-3, with TRBD2 as a possible D gene (5 bases). Germline lookup yields CDR1 KGHDR and CDR2 SFDVKD. There are 13 residues in the CDR3. V lost 7 bases and J lost 1, with 8 bases in between. The CDR3 loop reads CATRDSGTDTQYF. The CDR3 DNA sequence: TGTGCCACCAGGGACTCTGGCACAGATACGCAGTATTTT.

J is TRBJ2-3 and V is TRBV3-1 (or the pseudogene TRBV3-2), with D maybe TRBD1 (5 bases). In germline, CDR1 is LGHDT, CDR2 YNNKEL (reference sequence). V lost 0 bases to trimming and J lost 6 bases, with 13 bases between them. This CDR3 contains 15 residues. CDR3 DNA sequence: TGTGCCAGCAGCCAAGATGGGGCACGAACGGATACGCAGTATTTT. This encodes CASSQDGARTDTQYF.